The source of this T cell receptor (beta chain) is a study of T cells in localized non-small cell lung cancer (dated by TCRdb to about 2020). At the level of the whole study: T cell repertoires of about 240 early-stage NSCLC patients were analyzed, with tumors being compared against uninvolved tumor-adjacent lungs. The mean age of the NSCLC patients was around 65 years, with roughly 120 men and 100 to 110 women. The cohort was made up of some 240 treatment-naive NSCLC patients whose localized lung tumors had been resected. Here is what the overall study found, with its caveats: Uninvolved tumor-adjacent lung showed the highest T cell clonality, higher than tumor, which suggests more focused antigenic responses in the uninvolved tumor-adjacent lung. Of the top 100 tumor clones, a median of 57 were detected in paired uninvolved adjacent lung; roughly 26 were also among that lung's top 100. Multi-region tumor sequencing was not performed, so intratumor heterogeneity could not be excluded. Because the study design was exploratory, TCR variables were selected using unadjusted p-values without false-discovery rate correction. Higher T cell density in blood was associated with longer overall survival, whereas higher clonality in adjacent lung was associated with shorter survival.

At diagnosis, tumor, uninvolved tumor-adjacent lung and peripheral blood were collected and then preserved as a mix of FFPE and fresh-frozen material. For TCR repertoire profiling, blood samples were analyzed in the form of peripheral blood mononuclear cells. The immunoSEQ Assay was used to sequence TCR beta CDR3 regions from DNA. The authors' analysis ran thus. T cell density was computed as TCR beta template counts normalized to usable DNA estimated by amplifying housekeeping genes. The preseqR package was used to estimate richness by extrapolating to 400,000 templates for PBMC samples and to 120,000 templates for tissue samples. Clonality was defined by subtracting Pielou's evenness from one. Tissue-enriched TCRs were identified through differential abundance testing performed on productive amino-acid clonotypes, with a minimum total count of 5 and an alpha of 0.1. The Jaccard Index and the Morisita Overlap Index were used to measure how much the repertoires overlapped between compartments. GLIPH grouped TCR beta CDR3s together with public tetramer-defined viral CDR3s, and a viral motif had to include at least three viral sequences and also show V-gene enrichment. The source is immuneACCESS, and TCRdb retained only in-frame sequences with V and J called. Part of the clones is not carried over; for the studies checked, unresolved V genes explain less than half of this, and the remainder is unexplained. V and J calls and clone size are those listed in that table; D and trimming were worked out from the DNA. The sample has 70,000 to 95,000 clones on record, roughly 93% of them singletons. The leading ten clones occupy roughly 4.3% of the sample.

V is reduced by 1 base and J by 5 bases, leaving a spacing of 11 bases between them. From the cysteine up to the phenylalanine, the CDR3 has a length of 14 residues. Only CDR3 DNA is held: 42 bases, read in frame from base 1. As encoded in the germline V gene (reference sequence), CDR1 is GTSNPN while CDR2 is SVGIG. Remarks on this clone: It lacks a known antigen. Nothing much larger sits one base from this clone, and base qualities are not available.

This specimen consisted of PBMCs, obtained before any cancer treatment. The sequence was obtained from a woman aged 40 to 75 with stage II squamous cell lung carcinoma. The chain links TRBV30 with TRBJ1-4, and perhaps TRBD1 as D gene, on 6 matching bases. The DNA reads as follows: TGTGCCTGGAGTGAGGGGGGGACCAATGAAAAACTGTTTTTT. It codes for CAWSEGGTNEKLFF.